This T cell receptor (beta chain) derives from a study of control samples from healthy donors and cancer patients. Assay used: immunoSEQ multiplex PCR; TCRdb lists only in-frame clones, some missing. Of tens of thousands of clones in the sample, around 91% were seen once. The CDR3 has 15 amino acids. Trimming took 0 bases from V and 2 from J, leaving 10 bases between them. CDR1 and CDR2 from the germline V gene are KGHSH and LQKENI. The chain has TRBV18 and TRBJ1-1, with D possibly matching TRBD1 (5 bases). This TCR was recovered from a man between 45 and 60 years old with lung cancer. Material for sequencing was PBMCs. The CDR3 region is CASSPPGGGNTEAFF. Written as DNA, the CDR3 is TGTGCCAGCTCACCACCGGGGGGGGGAAACACTGAAGCTTTCTTT.